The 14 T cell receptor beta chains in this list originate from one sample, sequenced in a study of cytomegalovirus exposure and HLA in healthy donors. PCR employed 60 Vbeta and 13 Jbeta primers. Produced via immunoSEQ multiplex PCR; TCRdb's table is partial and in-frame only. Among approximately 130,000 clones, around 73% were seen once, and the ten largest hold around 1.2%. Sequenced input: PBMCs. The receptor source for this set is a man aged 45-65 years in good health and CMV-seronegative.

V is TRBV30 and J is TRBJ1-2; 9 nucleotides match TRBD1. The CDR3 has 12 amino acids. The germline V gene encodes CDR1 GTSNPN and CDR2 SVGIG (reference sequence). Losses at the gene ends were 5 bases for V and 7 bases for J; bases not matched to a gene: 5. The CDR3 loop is CAWLTGGFGYTF. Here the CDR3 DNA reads TGTGCCTGGCTCACAGGGGGCTTTGGCTACACCTTC.

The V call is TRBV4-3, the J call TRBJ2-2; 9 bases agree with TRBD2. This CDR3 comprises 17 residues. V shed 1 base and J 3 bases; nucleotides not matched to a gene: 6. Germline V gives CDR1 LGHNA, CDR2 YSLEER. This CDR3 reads CASSQGVLAGDTGELFF. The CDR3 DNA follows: TGCGCCAGCAGCCAAGGGGTGTTAGCGGGAGACACCGGGGAGCTGTTTTTT.

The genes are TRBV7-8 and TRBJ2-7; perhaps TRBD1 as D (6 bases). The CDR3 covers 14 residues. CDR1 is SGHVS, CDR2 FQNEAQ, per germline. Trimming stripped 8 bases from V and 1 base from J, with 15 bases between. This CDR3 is CASAPGHQSYEQYF. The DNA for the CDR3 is TGTGCCAGCGCCCCGGGACATCAATCCTACGAGCAGTACTTC.

The CDR3 is CASSLSVRREIGRELFF. The CDR3, as DNA: TGTGCCAGCAGCTTGTCGGTTCGGCGGGAGATTGGGAGGGAGCTGTTTTTT. The chain recombines TRBV7-2 with TRBJ2-2; 7 bases align to TRBD2. The CDR3 loop spans 17 amino acids. Germline CDR1 reads SGHTA; CDR2 reads FQGNSA. Unmatched junction bases numbered 16, after V lost 3 bases and J lost 9 bases.

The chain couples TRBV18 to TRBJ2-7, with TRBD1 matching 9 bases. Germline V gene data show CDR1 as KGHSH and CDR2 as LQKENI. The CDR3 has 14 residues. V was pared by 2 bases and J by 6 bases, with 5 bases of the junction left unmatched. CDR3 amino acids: CASSPSGQGTEQYF. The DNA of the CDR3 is TGTGCCAGCTCACCATCGGGACAGGGTACCGAGCAGTACTTC.

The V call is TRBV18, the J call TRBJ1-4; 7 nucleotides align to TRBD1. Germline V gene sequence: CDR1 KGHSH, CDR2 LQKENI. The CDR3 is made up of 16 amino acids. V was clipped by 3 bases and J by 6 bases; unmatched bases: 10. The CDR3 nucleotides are TGTGCCAGCTCACCTACCCGGGGGACAGACTATGAAAAACTGTTTTTT. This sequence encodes CASSPTRGTDYEKLFF.

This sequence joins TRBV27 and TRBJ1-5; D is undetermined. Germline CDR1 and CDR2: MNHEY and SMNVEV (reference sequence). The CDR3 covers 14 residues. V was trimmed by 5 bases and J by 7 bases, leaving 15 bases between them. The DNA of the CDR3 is TGTGCCAGCAGTCTAGTCCCAGAGGAGCAGCCCCAGCATTTT. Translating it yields CASSLVPEEQPQHF.

The CDR3 DNA sequence: TGTGCCAGCAGCGCTTTCCCCGGGACTCGGAAAGAGACCCAGTACTTC. This sequence encodes CASSAFPGTRKETQYF. V gene TRBV11-2 combines with J gene TRBJ2-5; D perhaps matches TRBD2 (6 bases). The CDR3 runs 16 residues. Germline lookup yields CDR1 SGHAT and CDR2 FQNNGV. V was trimmed by 5 bases and J by 3 bases, leaving 19 bases between them.

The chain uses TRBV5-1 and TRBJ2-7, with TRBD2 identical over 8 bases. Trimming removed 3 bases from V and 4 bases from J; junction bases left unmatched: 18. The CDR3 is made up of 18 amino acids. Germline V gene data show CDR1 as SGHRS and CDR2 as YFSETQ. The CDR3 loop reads CASSSPHYPGLVQYEQYF. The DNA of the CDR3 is TGCGCCAGCAGCTCGCCTCACTATCCGGGACTAGTACAGTACGAGCAGTACTTC. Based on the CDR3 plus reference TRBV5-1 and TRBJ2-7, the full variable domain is KAGVTQTPRYLIKTRGQQVTLSCSPISGHRSVSWYQQTPGQGLQFLFEYFSETQRNKGNFPGRFSGRQFSNSRSEMNVSTLELGDSALYLCASSSPHYPGLVQYEQYFGPGTRLTVT.

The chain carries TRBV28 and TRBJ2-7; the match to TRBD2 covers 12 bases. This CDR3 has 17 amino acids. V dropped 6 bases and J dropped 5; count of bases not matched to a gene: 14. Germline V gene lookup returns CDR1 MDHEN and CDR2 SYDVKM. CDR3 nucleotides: TGTGCCAGCAGCACCCCTAGGGCTAGCGGGAGGGACCACGAGCAGTACTTC. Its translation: CASSTPRASGRDHEQYF.

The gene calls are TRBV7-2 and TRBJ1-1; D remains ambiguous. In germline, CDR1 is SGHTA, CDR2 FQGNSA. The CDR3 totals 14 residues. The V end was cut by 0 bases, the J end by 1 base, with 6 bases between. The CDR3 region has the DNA TGTGCCAGCAGCTTAGCGACGGGGAACACTGAAGCTTTCTTT. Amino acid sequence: CASSLATGNTEAFF. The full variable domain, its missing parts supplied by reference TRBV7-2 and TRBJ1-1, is GAGVSQSPSNKVTEKGKDVELRCDPISGHTALYWYRQSLGQGLEFLIYFQGNSAPDKSGLPSDRFSAERTGGSVSTLTIQRTQQEDSAVYLCASSLATGNTEAFFGQGTRLTVV.

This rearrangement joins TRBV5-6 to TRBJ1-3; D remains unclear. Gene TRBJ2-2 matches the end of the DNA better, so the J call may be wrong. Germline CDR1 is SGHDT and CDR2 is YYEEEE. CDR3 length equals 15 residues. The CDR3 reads CASSNLDTNTGELFF. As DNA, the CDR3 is TGTGCCAGCAGCAACCTAGATACTAATACCGGGGAGCTGTTTTTT.

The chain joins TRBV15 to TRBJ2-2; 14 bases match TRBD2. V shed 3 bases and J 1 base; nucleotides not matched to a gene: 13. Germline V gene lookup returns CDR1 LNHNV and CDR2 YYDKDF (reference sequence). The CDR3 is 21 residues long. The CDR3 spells CATSSTGIGTSGSWNTGELFF. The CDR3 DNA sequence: TGTGCCACCAGCAGTACTGGAATCGGGACTAGCGGGAGTTGGAACACCGGGGAGCTGTTTTTT.

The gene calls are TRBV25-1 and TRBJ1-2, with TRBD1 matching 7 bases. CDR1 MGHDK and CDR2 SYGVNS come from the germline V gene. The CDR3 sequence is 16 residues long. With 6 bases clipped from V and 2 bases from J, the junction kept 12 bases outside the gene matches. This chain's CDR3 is CASSRGMGTANYGYTF. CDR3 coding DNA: TGTGCCAGCAGCCGGGGGATGGGGACAGCAAACTATGGCTACACCTTC.